In this sample, the clone carrying this T cell receptor (beta chain) turned up many times. Germline CDR1 reads SGHNT; CDR2 reads YENEEA. V dropped 0 bases and J dropped 1 base, with 9 bases sitting between them. CDR3 length: 15 residues. The study included ophthalmopathy patients with Clinical Activity Score at least 3, NOSPECS grade at least 4 and duration under 3 months. The data were taken from a study of T cells in Graves' hyperthyroidism and ophthalmopathy. Amplified TCR beta CDR3 regions came from RNA transcripts. The HTBI primer set was used in a first-round RT-PCR of the TCR CDR3. MiXCR, run by TCRdb on the multiplex PCR reads, gives a single entry per CDR3 protein. Of 640,000 or so distinct CDR3 sequences listed, around 15% are singletons.

The J gene is TRBJ1-1, the V gene TRBV11-3; possible D gene TRBD1, 5 bases. Sequences were obtained from blood. The sequence derives from a woman in her 40s with Graves' ophthalmopathy. In DNA, the CDR3 is TGTGCCAGCAGCTTAGAAGGGGATGAGAACACTGAAGCTTTCTTT. This codes for CASSLEGDENTEAFF.